Presented here are 2 T cell receptor beta chains from one specimen sequenced in a study of response to subunit inactivated influenza vaccine. TCRdb re-called the RT-PCR reads through MiXCR, storing one row per CDR3 protein. The table records 550,000 to 600,000 distinct CDR3 sequences, roughly 12% of them present only once. Source: PBMCs from blood, taken on the day of vaccination. These receptors all stem from a man in his fifties who received an inactivated influenza vaccine.

The table lists this clonotype with a few counts. The chain has TRBV24-1 and TRBJ2-1; possible D gene TRBD1, 6 bases. The CDR3 length is 17 residues. The germline CDR1 and CDR2 sequences are KGHDR and SFDVKD. Trimming took off 1 base at V and 0 bases at J, with 12 bases between the two ends. DNA of the CDR3: TGTGCCACCAGTGATTTACCAGGGGCAAGCTCCTACAATGAGCAGTTCTTC. It specifies CATSDLPGASSYNEQFF.

The V and J genes are TRBV3-1 and TRBJ2-1, with 15 bases matching TRBD2. Germline CDR1 and CDR2: LGHDT and YNNKEL (reference sequence). This CDR3 spans 19 amino acids. Trimming cost V 1 base and J 5 bases; bases outside gene matches: 9. CDR3 sequence (DNA): TGTGCCAGCAGCCAAGTTGGACTAGCGGGAGGGCTAAGAAACAATGAGCAGTTCTTC. Translation gives CASSQVGLAGGLRNNEQFF.